The 12 T cell receptor beta chains listed next were all sequenced from one sample in a study of blood T cells in healthy people across ages. Alongside a J-beta primer mix, a sample-barcoded 5' primer served in a second PCR lasting about 6 to 12 cycles. Via MiXCR, TCRdb re-called the 5' RACE reads, giving one row per CDR3 protein. The sample lists roughly 1.5 million distinct CDR3 sequences, roughly 43% seen once, with about 3.8% in the top ten. Sequences were obtained from blood. Every receptor here comes from a woman under 30 in good health.

This chain links TRBV18 with TRBJ2-3; D gene unclear. The CDR3 is 13 amino acids. The V gene lost 3 bases and the J gene lost 6 bases, with 10 bases spanning the gap. CDR1 and CDR2 (germline): KGHSH, LQKENI. CDR3 protein: CASSPIQMDTQYF. The CDR3 region has the DNA TGTGCCAGCTCACCGATACAGATGGATACGCAGTATTTT.

For this clonotype: Given a much more abundant clone one base away, this may be a read error. This rearrangement joins TRBV27 to TRBJ1-2, with D possibly being TRBD1 (6 bases). In germline, CDR1 is MNHEY, CDR2 SMNVEV (reference sequence). CDR3 length equals 15 residues. CDR3 nucleotide sequence: TGTGCCCGCAGTTTATCCCCGGGACAAAACTATGGCTACACCTTC. Protein sequence: CARSLSPGQNYGYTF.

The rearrangement joins TRBV20-1 to TRBJ2-5; 9 bases align to TRBD2. The assigned J gene may be wrong: the sequence end matches TRBJ2-7 better. In germline, CDR1 is DFQATT, CDR2 SNEGSKA (reference sequence). The CDR3 sequence is 15 residues long. CDR3 sequence: CSARDLAGVVHEQYF. CDR3 coding DNA: TGCAGTGCTAGAGATTTAGCGGGAGTGGTCCACGAGCAGTACTTC.

The V and J genes are TRBV5-1 and TRBJ2-7, with TRBD1 identical over 10 bases. This CDR3 comprises 15 residues. Trimming at V came to 5 bases and at J to 7 bases, leaving 12 bases not matched to a gene. The V gene's germline CDR1 is SGHRS and CDR2 YFSETQ. In DNA, the CDR3 is TGCGCCAGCAGTAGGACAGGGGGGCCCTACAATGAGCAGTACTTC. Residues: CASSRTGGPYNEQYF.

The chain combines TRBV20-1 with TRBJ2-1, with TRBD2 matching over 8 bases. V lost 1 base to trimming and J lost 7 bases; unmatched junction nucleotides: 6. The V gene's germline CDR1 is DFQATT and CDR2 SNEGSKA (reference sequence). The length of the CDR3 is 14 residues. CDR3 amino acids: CSARGRAGVNEQFF. CDR3 nucleotide sequence: TGCAGTGCTAGAGGACGAGCGGGAGTTAATGAGCAGTTCTTC.

The chain recombines TRBV27 with TRBJ2-1; tentatively, D is TRBD2 (6 bases). V was clipped by 2 bases and J by 4 bases, with 9 bases between them. This CDR3 comprises 14 residues. CDR1 is MNHEY, CDR2 SMNVEV, per germline (reference sequence). The CDR3 protein is CASSLASEYNEQFF. In DNA form, the CDR3 reads TGTGCCAGCAGTTTAGCTAGCGAGTACAATGAGCAGTTCTTC.

This clonotype occurred a few times. The chain has TRBV4-3 and TRBJ2-3; the D gene could be TRBD1 or TRBD2 (6 bases each). Trimming took off 3 bases at V and 5 bases at J, with 15 bases between the two ends. Germline-derived CDR1 and CDR2 are LGHNA and YSLEER. The CDR3 consists of 15 residues. CDR3 nucleotide sequence: TGCGCCAGCAGCCACGGGGGCAGGGGAGAAGATACGCAGTATTTT. Encoded protein: CASSHGGRGEDTQYF.

The chain is built from TRBV3-1 and TRBJ2-1, with D hard to call. Per the germline V gene, CDR1 is LGHDT and CDR2 is YNNKEL (reference sequence). The CDR3 is made up of 16 amino acids. V was trimmed by 4 bases and J by 6 bases, leaving 19 bases between them. The CDR3 protein is CASSPAGPAVRNEQFF. The CDR3 DNA reads as TGTGCCAGCAGCCCTGCTGGTCCGGCGGTACGCAATGAGCAGTTCTTC.

Comments on this clonotype: One end of the junction varies from germline; a read error may be responsible. V usage is TRBV7-2 and J usage is TRBJ1-1, with D perhaps TRBD1 (5 bases). The CDR3 is 15 amino acids. Germline V gives CDR1 SGHTA, CDR2 FQGNSA. CDR3 nucleotides: TGCGCCAGCACCAAGGACCCCGGGGGGAACACTGAAGCTTTCTTT. This encodes CASTKDPGGNTEAFF.

The V call is TRBV7-2, the J call TRBJ2-6, with D unclear. Between the trimmed V and J ends, which lost 0 bases and 0 bases, there was a span of 6 bases. CDR1 and CDR2 (germline): SGHTA, FQGNSA. The CDR3 sequence is 16 residues long. Written as DNA, the CDR3 is TGTGCCAGCAGCTTAGCTCTGAGCTCTGGGGCCAACGTCCTGACTTTC. Translated, it gives CASSLALSSGANVLTF.

This clonotype was detected once. The chain links TRBV4-3 to TRBJ1-2; TRBD1 aligns across 10 bases. The germline gives CDR1 LGHNA, CDR2 YSLEER. Trimming removed 2 bases from V and 2 bases from J; junction bases left unmatched: 8. The CDR3 totals 17 residues. CDR3 nucleotide sequence: TGCGCCAGCAGCCAAAAGGACAGGGGGGGAGCGAACTATGGCTACACCTTC. It is translated as CASSQKDRGGANYGYTF.

The genes are TRBV27 and TRBJ1-6, with unresolved D. Germline CDR1 and CDR2: MNHEY and SMNVEV (reference sequence). The CDR3 consists of 13 residues. V lost 0 bases to trimming and J lost 6 bases, with 3 bases between them. CDR3 nucleotides: TGTGCCAGCAGTTTATCCCCTAATTCACCCCTCCACTTT. Protein sequence: CASSLSPNSPLHF.